What follows describes a single TCR beta chain. This clone's antigen is unknown. No qualities accompany the bases; no much larger clone lies one base away. These data originate in a study of blood T cell repertoires in COVID-19 (dated by TCRdb to about 2020). Study-wide context: Samples covering the acute and convalescent phases of COVID-19 were provided by collaborators in the United States, Italy and Spain. The prospective study material was composed of cDNA or gDNA derived from T cells, B-cell-depleted T cells, or PBMCs. Deeply sampled blood TCRbeta repertoires from subjects exposed to, actively infected with, or recovered from COVID-19 were included in the dataset. A freely available public database, intended as a resource for researchers studying the immune response to SARS-CoV-2, is where the repertoires were released. Samples were obtained from the ongoing ImmuneRACE study (first 160 participants) and from 1,254 subjects provided by 6 global collaborators. The sample metadata nearly always contained a de-identified subject ID, COVID-19 status, age in years and sex. HLA class I and class II types, where available, came from metadata supplied by the sample provider rather than from assay-based typing.

TCRbeta CDR3 regions were amplified from genomic DNA using the immunoSEQ Assay, a bias-controlled multiplex PCR. The original pipeline was this. The number of nucleated cells in each sample was estimated from the amplification of reference gene primers within the assay. To quantify the absolute abundance of each unique TCRbeta CDR3 rearrangement, sequence reads were collapsed and filtered. For each sample, productive Simpson clonality was calculated by taking the square root of Simpson's diversity index across productive rearrangements. Not all clones reach the TCRdb copy of this immuneACCESS table, which keeps in-frame sequences only. Checked studies attribute under half of the gap to unresolved V genes and leave the rest unexplained. Clone size and the V and J calls come from that table; the DNA yielded D and trimming. For this sample there are roughly 410,000 clones; 80% to 90% appear just once. The top ten hold about 2.1% of the sample.

What the research found in general, with its limitations: The amount of clinical and demographic metadata varied by source and participant and was provided uncurated.

In Seattle, one collaborating source enrolled patients while the infection was active and tracked those patients longitudinally over the course of disease. Each collaborating institution followed its own protocols to collect whole blood in K2EDTA tubes. For TCRbeta analysis, collaborators shipped samples as frozen whole blood, isolated PBMCs, or DNA extracted from either of those sample types. What was sequenced was peripheral blood. The source is a woman aged 55-70 years with COVID-19, enrolled during active disease.

CDR3 sequence: CASSPTGTSHQPQHF. The nucleotides read TGTGCCAGCAGTCCAACCGGGACAAGTCATCAGCCCCAGCATTTT. The V and J genes are TRBV28 and TRBJ1-5, with a weak D call of TRBD1 (6 bases match). The CDR3 measures 15 amino acids from cysteine to phenylalanine. The entry retains the CDR3 DNA only, 45 bases that are in frame from base 1. V drops 5 bases and J drops 5 bases, leaving 16 bases in between. CDR1 and CDR2 are read off the germline V gene as MDHEN and SYDVKM.